These 2 T cell receptor beta chains were all obtained from the same sample, sequenced in a study of blood T cell repertoires in COVID-19 (dated by TCRdb to the early 2020s). Libraries were prepared through the immunoSEQ multiplex PCR assay. This immuneACCESS table, as held by TCRdb, lists in-frame sequences with V and J called but not all clones. Of the missing ones, under half trace to an unresolved V gene in checked studies; the others have no known cause. The table for this sample lists some 380,000 clones; 87% of them were counted only once. Jointly, the top ten make up 1.3% of the sample. What was sequenced was PBMCs or T cells enriched from blood (not recorded which). These receptors all stem from a man aged 25 to 40 who had recovered from COVID-19.

The V call is TRBV2, the J call TRBJ2-1; 8 nucleotides match TRBD2. CDR3 length: 13 residues. Germline CDR1 reads SNHLY; CDR2 reads FYNNEI. Germline trimming cut 3 bases from V and 5 bases from J; bases unmatched to any gene: 0. The CDR3 spells CASSERGDNEQFF. The CDR3 DNA reads TGTGCCAGCAGTGAGCGGGGGGACAATGAGCAGTTCTTC. Full variable domain (remainder filled in from reference TRBV2 and TRBJ2-1): EPEVTQTPSHQVTQMGQEVILRCVPISNHLYFYWYRQILGQKVEFLVSFYNNEISEKSEIFDDQFSVERPDGSNFTLKIRSTKLEDSAMYFCASSERGDNEQFFGPGTRLTVL.

The CDR3 is CAWRPGFYTEAFF. In DNA form, the CDR3 reads TGTGCCTGGAGGCCAGGGTTCTACACTGAAGCTTTCTTT. The rearrangement links TRBV30 to TRBJ1-1; D is perhaps TRBD1 (5 bases). Per the germline V gene, CDR1 is GTSNPN and CDR2 is SVGIG (reference sequence). V lost 3 bases, J lost 3 bases, and 11 bases lay in between. The CDR3 totals 13 residues.